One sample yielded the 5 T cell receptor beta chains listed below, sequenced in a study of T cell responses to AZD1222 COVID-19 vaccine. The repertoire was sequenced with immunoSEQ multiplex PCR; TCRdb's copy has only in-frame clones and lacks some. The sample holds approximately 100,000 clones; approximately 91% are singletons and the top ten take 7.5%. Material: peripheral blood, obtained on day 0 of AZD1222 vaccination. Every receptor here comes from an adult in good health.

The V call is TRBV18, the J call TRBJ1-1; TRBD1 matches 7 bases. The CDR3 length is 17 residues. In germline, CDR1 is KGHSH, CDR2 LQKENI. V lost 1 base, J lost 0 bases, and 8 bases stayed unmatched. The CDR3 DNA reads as TGTGCCAGCTCACCACTGGGACAGCTAAACATGAACACTGAAGCTTTCTTT. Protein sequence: CASSPLGQLNMNTEAFF.

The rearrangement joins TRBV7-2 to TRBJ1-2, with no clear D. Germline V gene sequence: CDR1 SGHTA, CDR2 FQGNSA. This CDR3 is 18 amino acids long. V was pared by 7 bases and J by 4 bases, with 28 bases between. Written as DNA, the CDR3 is TGTGCCAGCACCCCAACCGCCCCCCTGGGGTTTCGGGGCTATGGCTACACCTTC. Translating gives CASTPTAPLGFRGYGYTF.

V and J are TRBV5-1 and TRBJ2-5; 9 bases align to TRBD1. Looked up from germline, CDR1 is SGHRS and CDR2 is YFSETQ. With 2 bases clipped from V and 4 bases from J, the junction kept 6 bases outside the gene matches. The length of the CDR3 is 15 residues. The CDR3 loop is CASSLTGQGRETQYF. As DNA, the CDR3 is TGCGCCAGCAGCTTAACCGGACAGGGGCGAGAGACCCAGTACTTC.

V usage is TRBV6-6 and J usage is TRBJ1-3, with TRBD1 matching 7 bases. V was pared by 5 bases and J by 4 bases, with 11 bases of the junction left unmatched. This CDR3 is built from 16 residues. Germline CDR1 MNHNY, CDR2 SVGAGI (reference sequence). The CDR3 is CASSPPQGHLGNTIYF. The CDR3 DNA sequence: TGTGCCAGCAGTCCCCCACAGGGGCACTTAGGAAACACCATATATTTT.

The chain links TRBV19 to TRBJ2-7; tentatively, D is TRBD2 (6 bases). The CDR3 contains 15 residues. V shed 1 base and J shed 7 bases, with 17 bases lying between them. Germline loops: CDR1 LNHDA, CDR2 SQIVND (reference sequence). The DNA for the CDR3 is TGTGCCAGTAGTATAGTTGGCAGTTCGGGGGTTGAGCAGTACTTC. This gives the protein CASSIVGSSGVEQYF.